This record concerns one T cell receptor beta chain sequence. There is no known antigen for this receptor. Base qualities are missing; no much larger clone stands one base away. From V the trimming removes 2 bases and from J it removes 4 bases, while the gene matches leave 6 bases of the junction unaccounted for. Taken from cysteine to phenylalanine, the CDR3 has 16 residues. Solely the CDR3 DNA is kept, with 48 bases framed from the first base. CDR1 and CDR2 are drawn from the germline V gene: MDHEN, SYDVKM. Receptor libraries were prepared by the immunoSEQ multiplex PCR assay. The multiplex PCR relied on a mix of 60 forward primers for TCR Vbeta segments and 13 reverse primers for TCR Jbeta segments. A multiplex PCR assay on genomic DNA amplified the CDR3 region of rearranged TCR beta genes. Amplified TCR beta libraries were sequenced as 87-base-pair reads on the Illumina HiSeq System. Regarding the original processing steps: A later analysis tallied tens of millions of unique TCR beta chains across the 640 or so repertoires, and approximately 12 million of those chains were shared by two or more donors. To remove PCR and sequencing errors, raw reads were error-corrected and collapsed into unique sequences using a nearest-neighbor algorithm that merged closely related sequences. Alignment of CDR3 sequences to IMGT reference sequences was used to assign V, D and J gene segments. For a sequence to be retained, a match of at least six nucleotides to both a V gene segment and a J gene segment was required. Rearrangements were classified as productive when the CDR3 lacked stop codons and remained in frame with V and J, and all other rearrangements were classified as non-productive. CDR3 was defined according to IMGT convention as the region running from the second conserved V-encoded cysteine to the conserved J-encoded phenylalanine. The earlier analysis of a few hundred of the donors excluded sequences that lacked an unambiguous match to a single V gene segment. An earlier analysis of several hundred of the donors called V segments functional above 56.7% productive rearrangements and segregating when the between-donor standard deviation exceeded 5%. To diagnose cytomegalovirus status from the catalog of TCR beta chain sequences, a statistical classification framework was built. In a later analysis, TCR nucleotide sequences were compared against IMGT/GENE-DB human TR gene sequences so that V and J genes could be assigned. In a later analysis, CDR3 sequences and most-parsimonious VDJ recombination scenarios were assigned using the TCRdist pipeline. A later analysis defined each TCR beta chain by its CDR3 amino acid sequence plus V-gene family, and excluded reads lacking a unique V-gene family. A later analysis removed several hundred highly shared, low-generation-probability nucleotide sequences to deal with suspected cross-contamination and a sequencing artifact. In a later analysis, a clonal expansion index was calculated for each public chain from normalized within-repertoire ranks of inferred template counts. Generation probabilities in a later analysis came from a VDJ recombination model fitted to out-of-frame rearrangements, and those results were checked against IGoR. In a later analysis, hypergeometric tests were used to score TCR-TCR, TCR-HLA and TCR-CMV co-occurrence, with a repertoire-size bias correction applied to TCR pairs. In a later analysis, false discovery rates were estimated by permuting HLA or CMV assignments 20 times. In a later analysis, co-occurring TCRs were grouped using DBSCAN, and TCRdist sequence similarity was added for clustering within HLA-allele-positive subsets. For co-occurrence clustering, repertoires with fewer than 30,000 or more than 120,000 public chains were excluded, along with a handful of repertoires with anomalous nucleotide sharing. Imported from immuneACCESS, the table was reduced by TCRdb to in-frame sequences with V and J called. These copies leave out some clones; in studies compared against another copy, an unresolved V gene accounts for under half, and the cause of the remainder is not known. The DNA was the basis for D and trimming; V, J and clone size are from that table. The sample data list under 200,000 clones, and 75% to 85% of these were observed just once. In total, the top ten clones hold about 2.2% of the sample.

The cohort consisted of 600 to 750 healthy bone marrow donors. At the time of sampling, every cohort member was nominally healthy, though immune exposures that went unrecorded were likely present. The donor was CMV seronegative and belonged to the group of roughly 330 seronegative cohort members. A peripheral blood sample was collected from each donor, and TCR beta sequencing was performed on peripheral blood mononuclear cells. Genomic DNA was extracted from the blood cell samples with the Qiagen DNeasy Blood Extraction Kit. These data belong to a study of cytomegalovirus exposure and HLA in healthy donors (dated by TCRdb to 2017 to 2019). About the study as a whole: An earlier analysis of some 600 of the donors reported 250 to 350 Gb of sequence data and 90 million to 120 million unique TCR beta sequences obtained from around 190 million T cells. Using immunosequencing, the study profiled T cell repertoires from around 680 subjects and related those repertoires to cytomegalovirus serostatus. A handful of DR-DQ haplotypes were handled as single units for association and clustering because linkage in the cohort was strong. A separate validation cohort of roughly 130 different subjects was used in addition to the roughly 700-subject first cohort. Donor age, sex, ethnicity and CMV serostatus were compiled alongside the repertoire data. On average, over 200,000 unique TCR beta nucleotide sequences were sequenced per donor among roughly 430 genotyped donors of the cohort, with 15% to 20% of those sequences being non-productive. Among the roughly 400 genotyped donors, more than 70% belonged to the genetic ancestry cluster associated with self-reported Caucasian donors. A later analysis re-analyzed previously published TCR beta repertoires from hundreds of donors and added high-resolution HLA genotyping to study TCR occurrence patterns. To predict cytomegalovirus infection status, the study brought together high-throughput TCR immunosequencing, statistical association of individual TCRs with disease status, and machine learning. Every discovery cohort repertoire had been produced on one sequencing platform. To decide whether each TCR beta V gene segment behaved as functional or pseudogenic, an earlier analysis of 587 of the donors relied on high-throughput TCR beta sequencing. An early release covering 500 to 750 HLA-typed donors comprised about 290 gigabases of sequencing data and around 85 million unique TCR sequences. A later genetic analysis used genome-wide SNP genotypes for about 65% of the 666 donors, treating that subset as a discovery cohort. Class I and class II HLA loci were covered by the typing at four-digit resolution. The study aimed to test whether cataloging public T cell receptors could reveal signatures of past pathogen exposure. Typing coverage varied by locus: about 620-630 donors for A, B, C, DRB1 and DQB1; 500 to 550 for DQA1; over 600 for DPA1; roughly 470 for DPB1. Rather than using new phenotypic data, the later analysis identified candidate immune exposures from TCR beta sequences and from how often those sequences occurred across donors. Broader findings and caveats from the paper: This cohort had only TCR beta chains sequenced, and the lack of alpha or paired-chain data limited which features could be detected. Compared with equally common non-associated chains, HLA-associated TCR beta chains in a later analysis were more clonally expanded and had lower generation probabilities. When HLA alleles, especially DR and DQ, strongly co-occurred, TCR associations were difficult to assign to individual alleles. In vitro tests confirmed that three of the cytomegalovirus-associated TCR beta chains recognize cytomegalovirus antigens. The 87-base-pair reads could not distinguish some IMGT-functional V segments, including TRBV6-2 and TRBV6-3, so those segments were excluded. In a later genetic analysis, fewer N-insertions in productive TCRs were reported among donors in an Asian-associated ancestry cluster than the roughly 700-donor mean. In an earlier analysis of around 500 of the donors, most TCR beta V segments appeared in productive rearrangements about 87% or about 30% of the time, broadly matching IMGT annotations. For the cohort, immune exposure information was limited to CMV serostatus. A later analysis associated 15,000 to 20,000 TCR beta sequences with specific HLA alleles at a false discovery rate of 0.05. Linkage disequilibrium might explain the correlated functional status among segregating V segments, but an unknown experimental factor could not be ruled out. In a later analysis, most CMV-associated TCR beta chains were found to appear HLA-restricted, with HLA associations seemingly driven largely by CMV exposure. Because HLA typing was missing for some donors at each locus, association tests included only the typed subset. Cytomegalovirus status was reported to be diagnosed by the classifier with high specificity and sensitivity in both the original and validation cohorts. In a later genetic analysis, a missense DCLRE1C variant was associated with V-gene and J-gene trimming of TCR beta chains, and the association was replicated in an independent cohort. About 17 rarely observed V segments, including chromosome 9 orphons, were excluded from the earlier analysis of about 600 of the donors because counts were too low. Most TCR sequences were seen in very few donors, while some public TCRs were found in many individuals. According to the authors, the approach could potentially be generalized to other disease states and immunological phenotypes. A later analysis found that TCR association rates varied across HLA loci, with DRB1 alleles showing the most associated TCRs and HLA-C alleles the fewest. A further reported finding was that TCR beta sequences accurately predicted the HLA-A and HLA-B alleles for most subjects in the first cohort. In the study, approximately 160 TCR beta chains were listed as associated with cytomegalovirus. Sequencing depth was assumed to be roughly uniform across donors in the presence/absence analyses, though that assumption may not hold. According to a later analysis, parvovirus B19, influenza, CMV and Epstein-Barr virus appeared linked to several top co-occurrence clusters. A group of highly shared sequence variants was considered likely to be a technical artifact of the sequencing pipeline.

The sample was PBMCs. This chain is built from TRBV28 and TRBJ1-2; TRBD1 fits 11 bases in the junction. This sequence originates from a woman aged 45 to 65 in good health and CMV-seronegative. The CDR3 sequence is CASSLMDRGLGYGYTF. At the DNA level, the sequence is TGTGCCAGCAGTTTAATGGACAGGGGGCTCGGCTATGGCTACACCTTC.